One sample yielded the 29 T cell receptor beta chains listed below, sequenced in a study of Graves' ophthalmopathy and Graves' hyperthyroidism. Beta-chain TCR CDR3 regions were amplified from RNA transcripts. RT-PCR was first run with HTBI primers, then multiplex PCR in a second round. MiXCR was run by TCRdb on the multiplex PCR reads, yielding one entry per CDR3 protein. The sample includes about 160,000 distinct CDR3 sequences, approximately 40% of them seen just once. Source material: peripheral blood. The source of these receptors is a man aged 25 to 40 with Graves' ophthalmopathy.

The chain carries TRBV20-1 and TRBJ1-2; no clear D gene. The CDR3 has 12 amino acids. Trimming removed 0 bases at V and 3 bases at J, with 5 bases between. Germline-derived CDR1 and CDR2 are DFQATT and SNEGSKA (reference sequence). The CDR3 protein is CSAREGDYGYTF. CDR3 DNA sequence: TGCAGTGCTAGAGAGGGAGACTATGGCTACACCTTC.

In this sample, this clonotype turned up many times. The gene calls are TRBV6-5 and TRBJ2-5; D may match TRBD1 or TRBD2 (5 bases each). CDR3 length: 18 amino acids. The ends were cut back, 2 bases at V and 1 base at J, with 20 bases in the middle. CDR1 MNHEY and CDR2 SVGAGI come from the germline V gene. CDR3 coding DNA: TGTGCCAGCAGTTACGACCAGGGACCCAGAGCAATCCAAGAGACCCAGTACTTC. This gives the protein CASSYDQGPRAIQETQYF.

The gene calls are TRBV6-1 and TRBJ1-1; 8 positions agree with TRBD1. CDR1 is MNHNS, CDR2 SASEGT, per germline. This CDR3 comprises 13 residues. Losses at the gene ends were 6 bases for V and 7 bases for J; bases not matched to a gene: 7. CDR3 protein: CASRQQGEGEAFF. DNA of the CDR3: TGTGCCAGCAGACAACAGGGGGAGGGTGAAGCTTTCTTT.

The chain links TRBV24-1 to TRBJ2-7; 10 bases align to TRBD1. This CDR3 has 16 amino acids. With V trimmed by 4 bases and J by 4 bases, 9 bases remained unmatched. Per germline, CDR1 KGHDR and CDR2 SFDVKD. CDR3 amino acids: CATSDDPGQGRYEQYF. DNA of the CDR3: TGTGCCACCAGTGACGATCCGGGACAGGGGCGATACGAGCAGTACTTC.

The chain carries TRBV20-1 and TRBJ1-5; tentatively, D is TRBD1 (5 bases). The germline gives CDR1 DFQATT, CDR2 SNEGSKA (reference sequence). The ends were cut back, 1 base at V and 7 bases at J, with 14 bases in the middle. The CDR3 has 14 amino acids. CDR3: CSARVAGNRQPQHF. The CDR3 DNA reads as TGCAGTGCTAGAGTGGCAGGGAATCGCCAGCCCCAGCATTTT.

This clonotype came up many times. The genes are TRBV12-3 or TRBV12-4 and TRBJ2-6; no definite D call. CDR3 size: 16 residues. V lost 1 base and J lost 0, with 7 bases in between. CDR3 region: CASSLGGLSGANVLTF. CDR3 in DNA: TGTGCCAGCAGTTTAGGGGGTCTCTCTGGGGCCAACGTCCTGACTTTC.

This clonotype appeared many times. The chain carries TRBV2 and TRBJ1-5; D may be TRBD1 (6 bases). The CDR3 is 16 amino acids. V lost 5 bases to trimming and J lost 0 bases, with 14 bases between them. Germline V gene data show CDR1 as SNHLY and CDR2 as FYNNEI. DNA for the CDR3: TGTGCCAGCAGTAAGTTCGGACAGATTAGCAATCAGCCCCAGCATTTT. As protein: CASSKFGQISNQPQHF.

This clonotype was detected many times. The CDR3 bases are TGCAGTGCTACAACCCACAAACGGGCGAACTACGAGCAGTACTTC. Translated, it gives CSATTHKRANYEQYF. The V and J genes are TRBV20-1 and TRBJ2-7; no clear D gene. The CDR3 sequence is 15 residues long. The germline V and J ends were trimmed by 4 bases and 3 bases, with 19 bases remaining between them. Germline CDR1 is DFQATT and CDR2 is SNEGSKA (reference sequence).

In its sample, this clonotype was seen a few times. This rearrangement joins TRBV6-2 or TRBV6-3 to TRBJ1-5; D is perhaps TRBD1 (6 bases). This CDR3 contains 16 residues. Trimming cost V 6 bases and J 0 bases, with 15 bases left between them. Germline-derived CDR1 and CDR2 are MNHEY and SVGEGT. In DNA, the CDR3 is TGTGCCAGCAGATCCGGGACACTTAATAGCAATCAGCCCCAGCATTTT. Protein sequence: CASRSGTLNSNQPQHF.

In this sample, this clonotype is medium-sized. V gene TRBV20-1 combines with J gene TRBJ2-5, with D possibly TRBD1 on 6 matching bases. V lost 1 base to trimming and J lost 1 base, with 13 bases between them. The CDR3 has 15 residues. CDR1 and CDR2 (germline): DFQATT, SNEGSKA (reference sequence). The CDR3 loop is CSARVGGWAQETQYF. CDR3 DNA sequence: TGCAGTGCTAGAGTAGGGGGATGGGCCCAAGAGACCCAGTACTTC.

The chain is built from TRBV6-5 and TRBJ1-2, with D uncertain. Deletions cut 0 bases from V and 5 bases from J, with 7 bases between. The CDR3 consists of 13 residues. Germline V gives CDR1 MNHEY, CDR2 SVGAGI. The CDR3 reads CASSYSIQYGYTF. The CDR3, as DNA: TGTGCCAGCAGTTACTCGATTCAATATGGCTACACCTTC.

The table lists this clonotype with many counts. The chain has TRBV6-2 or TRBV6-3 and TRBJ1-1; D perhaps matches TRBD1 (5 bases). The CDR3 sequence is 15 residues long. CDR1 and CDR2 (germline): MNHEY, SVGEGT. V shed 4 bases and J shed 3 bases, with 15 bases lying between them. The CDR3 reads CASSSGTYSDTEAFF. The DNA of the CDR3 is TGTGCCAGCAGTTCCGGGACCTACTCTGACACTGAAGCTTTCTTT.

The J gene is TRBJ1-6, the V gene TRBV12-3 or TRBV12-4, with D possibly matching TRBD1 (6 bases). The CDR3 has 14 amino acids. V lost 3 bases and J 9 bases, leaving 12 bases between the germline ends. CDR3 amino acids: CASSLNREVSPLHF. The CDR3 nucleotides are TGTGCCAGCAGTTTGAACAGGGAGGTTTCACCCCTCCACTTT.

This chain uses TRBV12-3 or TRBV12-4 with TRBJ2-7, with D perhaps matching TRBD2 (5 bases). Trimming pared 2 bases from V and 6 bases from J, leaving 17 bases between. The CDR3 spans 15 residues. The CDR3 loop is CASSLTSGVYGEQYF. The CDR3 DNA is TGTGCCAGCAGTTTAACGTCCGGGGTTTACGGCGAGCAGTACTTC.

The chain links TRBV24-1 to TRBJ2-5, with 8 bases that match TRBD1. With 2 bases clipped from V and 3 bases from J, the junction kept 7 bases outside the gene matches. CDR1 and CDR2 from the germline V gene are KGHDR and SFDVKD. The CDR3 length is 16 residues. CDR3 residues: CATSDSTGEREETQYF. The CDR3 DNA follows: TGTGCCACCAGTGATTCGACAGGGGAGAGGGAAGAGACCCAGTACTTC.

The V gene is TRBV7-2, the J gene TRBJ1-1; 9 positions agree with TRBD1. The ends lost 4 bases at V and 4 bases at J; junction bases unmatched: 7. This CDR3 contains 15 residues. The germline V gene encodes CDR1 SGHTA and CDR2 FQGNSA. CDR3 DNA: TGTGCCAGCAGCTCCCAACAGGGGGCGGGCACTGAAGCTTTCTTT. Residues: CASSSQQGAGTEAFF.

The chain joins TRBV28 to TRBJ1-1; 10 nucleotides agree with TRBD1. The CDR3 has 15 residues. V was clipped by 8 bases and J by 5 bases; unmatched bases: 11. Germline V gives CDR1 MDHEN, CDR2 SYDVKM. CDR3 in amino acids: CASGTGVGVVTEAFF. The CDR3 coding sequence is TGTGCCAGCGGGACAGGGGTAGGAGTTGTTACTGAAGCTTTCTTT.

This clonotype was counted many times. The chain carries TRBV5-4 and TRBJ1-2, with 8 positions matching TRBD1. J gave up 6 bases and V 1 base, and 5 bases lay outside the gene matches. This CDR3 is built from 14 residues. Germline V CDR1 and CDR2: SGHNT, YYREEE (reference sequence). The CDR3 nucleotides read TGTGCCAGCAGCTTGCGCAGGGGGCTCGATGGCTACACCTTC. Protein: CASSLRRGLDGYTF.

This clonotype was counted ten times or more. The CDR3 sequence is CASSWDRRQYF. CDR3 nucleotides: TGTGCCAGCAGTTGGGACCGTCGACAGTACTTC. This chain connects TRBV28 to TRBJ2-4; D may be TRBD1 or TRBD2 (5 bases each). V gave up 4 bases and J gave up 13 bases, with 11 bases separating them. The CDR3 has 11 amino acids. CDR1 and CDR2 (germline): MDHEN, SYDVKM.

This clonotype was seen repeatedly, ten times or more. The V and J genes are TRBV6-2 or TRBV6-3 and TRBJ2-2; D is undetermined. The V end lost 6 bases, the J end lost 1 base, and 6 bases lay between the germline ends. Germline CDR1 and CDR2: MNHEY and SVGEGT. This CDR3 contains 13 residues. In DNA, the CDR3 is TGTGCCAGCAGAACTGGGAACACCGGGGAGCTGTTTTTT. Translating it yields CASRTGNTGELFF.

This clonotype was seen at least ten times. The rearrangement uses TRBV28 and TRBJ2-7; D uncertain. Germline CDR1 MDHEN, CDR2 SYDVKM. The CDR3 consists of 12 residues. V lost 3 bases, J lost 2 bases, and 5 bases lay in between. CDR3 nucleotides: TGTGCCAGCAGTTTTCAGCCCTACGAGCAGTACTTC. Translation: CASSFQPYEQYF.

This CDR3 reads CSVVGLAGSQYF. As DNA, the CDR3 is TGCAGCGTTGTTGGACTAGCGGGATCCCAGTACTTC. The chain carries TRBV29-1 and TRBJ2-7; 12 bases are a match to TRBD2. In germline, CDR1 is SQVTM, CDR2 ANQGSEA. V was pared by 4 bases and J by 10 bases, with 5 bases of the junction left unmatched. The CDR3 has 12 amino acids.

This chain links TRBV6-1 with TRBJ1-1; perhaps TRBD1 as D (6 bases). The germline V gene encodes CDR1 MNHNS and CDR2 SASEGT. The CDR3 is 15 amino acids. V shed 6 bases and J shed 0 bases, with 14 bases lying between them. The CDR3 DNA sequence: TGTGCCAGCAGGGAAAAGGGGGGGCTGAACACTGAAGCTTTCTTT. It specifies CASREKGGLNTEAFF.

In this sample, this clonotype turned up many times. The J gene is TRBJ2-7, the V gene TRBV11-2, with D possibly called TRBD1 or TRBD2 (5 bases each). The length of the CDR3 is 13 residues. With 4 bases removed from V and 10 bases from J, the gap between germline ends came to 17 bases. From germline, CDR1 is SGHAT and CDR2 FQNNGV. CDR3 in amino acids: CASSSGPIPEQYF. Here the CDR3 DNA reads TGTGCCAGCAGCTCGGGACCCATTCCGGAACAGTACTTC.

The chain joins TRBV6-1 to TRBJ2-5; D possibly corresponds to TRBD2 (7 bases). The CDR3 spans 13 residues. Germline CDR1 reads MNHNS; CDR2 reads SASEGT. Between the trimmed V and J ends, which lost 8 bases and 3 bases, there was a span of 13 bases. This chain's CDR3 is CASRGREKETQYF. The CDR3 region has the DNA TGTGCCAGCCGGGGGCGGGAGAAAGAGACCCAGTACTTC.

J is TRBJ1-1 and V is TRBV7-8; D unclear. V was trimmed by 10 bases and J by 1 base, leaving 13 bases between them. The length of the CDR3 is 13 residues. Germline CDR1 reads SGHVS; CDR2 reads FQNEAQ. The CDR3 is CAIRRLGNTEAFF. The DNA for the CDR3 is TGTGCCATCAGGCGCCTGGGGAACACTGAAGCTTTCTTT.

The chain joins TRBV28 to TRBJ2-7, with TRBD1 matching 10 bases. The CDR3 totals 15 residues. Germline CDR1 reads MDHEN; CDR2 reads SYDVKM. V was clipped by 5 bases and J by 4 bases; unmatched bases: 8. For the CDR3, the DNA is TGTGCCAGCAGTCGAAGACAGGGGGCGCGTTACGAGCAGTACTTC. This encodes CASSRRQGARYEQYF.

CDR3 amino acids: CASSAPGLAGDHEQYF. CDR3 in DNA: TGTGCCAGCAGCGCTCCGGGACTAGCGGGAGACCACGAGCAGTACTTC. V is TRBV11-2 and J is TRBJ2-7; 14 bases line up with TRBD2. Germline V gives CDR1 SGHAT, CDR2 FQNNGV. The length of the CDR3 is 16 residues. V lost 5 bases, J lost 5 bases, and 8 bases stayed unmatched.

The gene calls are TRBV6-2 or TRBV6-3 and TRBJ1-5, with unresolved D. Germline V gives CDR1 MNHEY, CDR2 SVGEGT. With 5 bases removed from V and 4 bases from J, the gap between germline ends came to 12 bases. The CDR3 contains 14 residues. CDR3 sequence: CASSPPNGNQPQHF. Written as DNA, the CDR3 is TGTGCCAGCAGTCCCCCGAATGGAAATCAGCCCCAGCATTTT.